A single sample gave rise to the 32 T cell receptor beta chains below, sequenced in a study of response to subunit inactivated influenza vaccine. A single record per CDR3 protein comes from TCRdb applying MiXCR to the RT-PCR reads. This sample yields some 480,000 distinct CDR3 sequences, of which approximately 11% are seen a single time; roughly 12% belongs to the top ten. This material consisted of PBMCs from blood, taken roughly 46 days after vaccination. These TCRs come from a man between 50 and 59 years old who received an inactivated influenza vaccine.

In the case of this clonotype: Being one base from a much bigger clone, this may be a read error. The rearrangement uses TRBV29-1 and TRBJ2-7, with no clear D. This CDR3 contains 13 residues. Germline lookup yields CDR1 SQVTM and CDR2 ANQGSEA. CDR3 in DNA: TGCGGCGTTGTGTTCGCAGTCTCCTACGAGCAGTACTTC. Translating it yields CGVVFAVSYEQYF.

CDR3 protein: CACRDGAYEQYF. In DNA, the CDR3 is TGTGCCTGTCGGGACGGAGCCTACGAGCAGTACTTC. The rearrangement uses TRBV12-3 or TRBV12-4 and TRBJ2-7; D is possibly TRBD1 or TRBD2 (5 bases each). The ends were cut back, 11 bases at V and 2 bases at J, with 13 bases in the middle. The CDR3 runs 12 residues.

This clonotype has ten or more counts. V and J are TRBV15 and TRBJ1-3; D is unclear. Germline CDR1 and CDR2: LNHNV and YYDKDF (reference sequence). V shed 5 bases and J shed 4 bases, with 12 bases lying between them. The CDR3 has 14 amino acids. CDR3 sequence reads: CATSEDASGNTIYF. The CDR3 nucleotides read TGTGCCACCAGCGAAGATGCTTCGGGAAACACCATATATTTT. The full variable domain, in which reference TRBV15 and TRBJ1-3 provide the parts outside the CDR3, is DAMVIQNPRYQVTQFGKPVTLSCSQTLNHNVMYWYQQKSSQAPKLLFHYYDKDFNNEADTPDNFQSRRPNTSFCFLDIRSPGLGDTAMYLCATSEDASGNTIYFGEGSWLTVV.

This clonotype has ten or more counts. The V gene is TRBV29-1, the J gene TRBJ1-4; the D is unclear. Looked up from germline, CDR1 is SQVTM and CDR2 is ANQGSEA. Between the trimmed V and J ends, which lost 4 bases and 4 bases, there was a span of 7 bases. This CDR3 has 12 residues. CDR3 in amino acids: CSVGRRNEKLFF. The CDR3 DNA reads as TGCAGCGTTGGCCGGCGTAATGAAAAACTGTTTTTT.

The genes are TRBV6-2 or TRBV6-3 and TRBJ2-3; no clear D. Looked up from germline, CDR1 is MNHEY and CDR2 is SVGEGT. The CDR3 loop spans 14 amino acids. V lost 4 bases, J lost 0 bases, and 8 bases lay in between. The CDR3 DNA is TGTGCCAGCAGTTTTATCACTAGCACAGATACGCAGTATTTT. Translating it yields CASSFITSTDTQYF.

The chain recombines TRBV12-3 or TRBV12-4 with TRBJ2-1; D possibly corresponds to TRBD2 (5 bases). Trimming stripped 6 bases from V and 7 bases from J, with 19 bases between. The CDR3 has 15 amino acids. In DNA form, the CDR3 reads TGTGCCAGCAGCCTGGACTGGACCCCATGGAATGAGCAGTTCTTC. Its protein product is CASSLDWTPWNEQFF.

The table lists this clonotype with a few counts. The chain is built from TRBV20-1 and TRBJ1-1; 9 bases are a match to TRBD1. CDR1 is DFQATT, CDR2 SNEGSKA, per germline (reference sequence). The CDR3 contains 17 residues. The J segment lost 2 bases and the V segment lost 0 bases, leaving 10 bases of the junction unmatched. The CDR3 bases are TGCAGTGCTAGAGACCCCCGGGACAGGGTAATTAACACTGAAGCTTTCTTT. Its translation: CSARDPRDRVINTEAFF.

This clonotype was seen repeatedly, ten times or more. The CDR3: CASSPVALAGANEQFF. CDR3 sequence (DNA): TGCGCCAGCAGCCCCGTCGCACTAGCGGGAGCCAATGAGCAGTTCTTC. The V gene is TRBV5-1, the J gene TRBJ2-1; 11 nucleotides agree with TRBD2. The CDR3 length is 16 residues. After removal of 4 bases from V and 6 bases from J, the junction contained 9 bases not matched to a gene. From germline, CDR1 is SGHRS and CDR2 YFSETQ.

This clonotype came up many times. The V call is TRBV10-3, the J call TRBJ2-3; D ambiguous. CDR3 size: 15 residues. Trimming cost V 7 bases and J 4 bases, with 18 bases left between them. Germline V CDR1 and CDR2: ENHRY, SYGVKD. This chain's CDR3 is CAITAQPSDADTQYF. CDR3 DNA sequence: TGTGCCATCACCGCCCAACCATCGGACGCAGATACGCAGTATTTT.

V gene TRBV29-1 combines with J gene TRBJ2-1, with 7 positions matching TRBD1. The V gene's germline CDR1 is SQVTM and CDR2 ANQGSEA. J was trimmed by 3 bases and V by 7 bases; bases with no gene match: 0. This CDR3 comprises 11 residues. Here the CDR3 reads CSGDSYNEQFF. The CDR3 DNA reads as TGCAGCGGGGACAGCTACAATGAGCAGTTCTTC.

The chain recombines TRBV3-1 with TRBJ2-3; 7 bases agree with TRBD2. V lost 3 bases and J lost 4; bases outside the gene matches: 7. Per germline, CDR1 LGHDT and CDR2 YNNKEL (reference sequence). The CDR3 consists of 15 residues. CDR3 DNA: TGTGCCAGCAGCCAGGGGACTATGGCTCCAGATACGCAGTATTTT. Translating it yields CASSQGTMAPDTQYF.

The chain employs TRBV27 and TRBJ2-6; the D gene could be TRBD1 or TRBD2 (7 bases each). This CDR3 is built from 18 residues. Looked up from germline, CDR1 is MNHEY and CDR2 is SMNVEV (reference sequence). V was cut by 5 bases and J by 0 bases, with 17 bases left in between. This CDR3 is CASSPRQGLISGANVLTF. The CDR3 region has the DNA TGTGCCAGCAGTCCCCGACAGGGACTAATCTCTGGGGCCAACGTCCTGACTTTC.

This clonotype was observed at least ten times. V gene TRBV5-1 combines with J gene TRBJ2-1, with no clear D. The ends were cut back, 0 bases at V and 5 bases at J, with 12 bases in the middle. CDR3 length: 15 residues. Germline values: CDR1 SGHRS, CDR2 YFSETQ. The CDR3 DNA reads as TGCGCCAGCAGCTTGGACACAACGGCTAACAATGAGCAGTTCTTC. It is translated as CASSLDTTANNEQFF.

The chain combines TRBV10-3 with TRBJ2-7; D is possibly TRBD1 (6 bases). The CDR3 spans 13 residues. Germline CDR1 reads ENHRY; CDR2 reads SYGVKD. V was cut by 6 bases and J by 10 bases, with 19 bases left in between. The CDR3, as DNA: TGTGCCATCAGGACCGGGACAAGTCAAAATCAGTACTTC. This encodes CAIRTGTSQNQYF.

The rearrangement joins TRBV20-1 to TRBJ1-6; the D gene is possibly TRBD1 (6 bases). Trimming pared 1 base from V and 5 bases from J, leaving 9 bases between. The CDR3 contains 14 residues. Per germline, CDR1 DFQATT and CDR2 SNEGSKA (reference sequence). The CDR3 sequence: CSARVAGDNSPLHF. The CDR3 DNA is TGCAGTGCTAGAGTGGCAGGGGATAATTCACCCCTCCACTTT.

A few counts support this clonotype. The chain recombines TRBV4-2 with TRBJ2-5; TRBD2 agrees at 9 bases. V shed 1 base, J shed 7 bases, and the junction held 7 bases outside the gene matches. Germline V CDR1 and CDR2: LGHNA, YNFKEQ. This CDR3 has 15 amino acids. CDR3 protein: CASSQVLAGVVTQYF. CDR3 in DNA: TGTGCCAGCAGCCAAGTTTTAGCGGGAGTCGTGACCCAGTACTTC.

The genes are TRBV3-1 and TRBJ2-2, with D maybe TRBD2 (5 bases). CDR1 LGHDT and CDR2 YNNKEL come from the germline V gene (reference sequence). The CDR3 is made up of 15 amino acids. The V end lost 1 base, the J end lost 4 bases, and 10 bases lay between the germline ends. CDR3 loop: CASSQVGGGTGELFF. The CDR3 DNA follows: TGTGCCAGCAGCCAAGTCGGCGGAGGCACCGGGGAGCTGTTTTTT.

This clonotype was recorded many times. The gene calls are TRBV12-3 or TRBV12-4 and TRBJ1-1; no reliable D call. V lost 8 bases, J lost 0 bases, and 13 bases lay in between. The CDR3 has 14 residues. The CDR3 spells CASRIRSMNTEAFF. CDR3 in DNA: TGTGCCAGCCGAATTAGATCCATGAACACTGAAGCTTTCTTT.

This clonotype has at least ten counts. The V gene is TRBV7-2, the J gene TRBJ1-4, with 10 bases fitting TRBD1. CDR3 length equals 15 residues. Germline V lookup: CDR1 SGHTA, CDR2 FQGNSA. J was trimmed by 7 bases and V by 5 bases; bases with no gene match: 7. The CDR3, as DNA: TGTGCCAGCAGCCGACAGGGGGCGATGGGTGAAAAACTGTTTTTT. Protein: CASSRQGAMGEKLFF.

The chain couples TRBV20-1 to TRBJ2-7; D gene ambiguous. The CDR3 has 13 residues. Trimming left V 2 bases short and J 4 bases short, with 12 bases between. CDR1 and CDR2 (germline): DFQATT, SNEGSKA (reference sequence). CDR3 DNA: TGCAGTGCTAGACTGCCGACCAGATACGAGCAGTACTTC. Amino acid sequence: CSARLPTRYEQYF.

Ten or more counts support this clonotype. The rearrangement joins TRBV12-3 or TRBV12-4 to TRBJ1-1, with TRBD1 matching over 8 bases. J gave up 1 base and V 7 bases, and 5 bases lay outside the gene matches. CDR3 length: 14 residues. This CDR3 is CASKGQGANTEAFF. In DNA, the CDR3 is TGTGCCAGCAAAGGACAGGGAGCGAACACTGAAGCTTTCTTT.

This clonotype came up a few times. The V gene is TRBV2, the J gene TRBJ1-5, with D unclear. Trimming removed 4 bases at V and 9 bases at J, with 13 bases between. Germline V gene lookup returns CDR1 SNHLY and CDR2 FYNNEI. This CDR3 is 13 amino acids long. The CDR3: CASSGGSVPPQHF. CDR3 DNA: TGTGCCAGCAGTGGTGGGAGCGTACCGCCCCAGCATTTT.

Ten or more counts support this clonotype. The rearrangement uses TRBV24-1 and TRBJ2-7; D is possibly TRBD1 (5 bases). The CDR3 covers 13 residues. CDR1 is KGHDR, CDR2 SFDVKD, per germline. The V end lost 3 bases, the J end lost 4 bases, and 9 bases lay between the germline ends. The CDR3 protein is CATSDGHSYEQYF. CDR3 in DNA: TGTGCCACCAGTGATGGACACTCGTACGAGCAGTACTTC.

This clonotype was observed at least ten times. The chain has TRBV12-3 or TRBV12-4 and TRBJ2-7, with TRBD2 as a possible D gene (6 bases). This CDR3 comprises 15 residues. The germline V and J ends were trimmed by 3 bases and 0 bases, with 12 bases remaining between them. This CDR3 reads CASSFSQRASYEQYF. In DNA form, the CDR3 reads TGTGCCAGCAGTTTTAGCCAGCGGGCCTCCTACGAGCAGTACTTC.

This clonotype was observed a handful of times. CDR3 in DNA: TGTGCCAGCAGCCAAGACAGAGGGGGGCAGCTGTTTTTT. Residues: CASSQDRGGQLFF. The chain uses TRBV3-1 and TRBJ2-2; perhaps D is TRBD1 or TRBD2 (6 bases each). Per the germline V gene, CDR1 is LGHDT and CDR2 is YNNKEL (reference sequence). CDR3 length: 13 residues. V gave up 0 bases and J gave up 12 bases, with 11 bases separating them.

The V and J genes are TRBV4-3 and TRBJ2-3; TRBD1 might be the D (5 bases). Germline V gene data show CDR1 as LGHNA and CDR2 as YSLEER. V shed 0 bases and J shed 0 bases, with 13 bases lying between them. This CDR3 has 17 amino acids. CDR3 DNA sequence: TGCGCCAGCAGCCAAGATTCAGGGCGGCCTAGCACAGATACGCAGTATTTT. It is translated as CASSQDSGRPSTDTQYF.

The chain is built from TRBV20-1 and TRBJ2-1, with TRBD2 matching over 12 bases. Germline V lookup: CDR1 DFQATT, CDR2 SNEGSKA (reference sequence). CDR3 length: 14 residues. The V gene end was trimmed by 3 bases and the J gene end by 15 bases; junction bases not matched to a gene: 12. The CDR3 sequence: CSARAGETSGRSFF. The CDR3 nucleotides are TGCAGTGCTAGGGCAGGGGAAACTAGCGGGAGGTCGTTCTTC.

This clonotype has only a few counts. V usage is TRBV7-2 and J usage is TRBJ1-3, with D maybe TRBD1 (6 bases). The CDR3 covers 16 residues. With 6 bases removed from V and 2 bases from J, the gap between germline ends came to 17 bases. Per the germline V gene, CDR1 is SGHTA and CDR2 is FQGNSA. The CDR3 DNA sequence: TGTGCCAGCAGAATAACAGGGTCGATCGCTGGAAACACCATATATTTT. Translation: CASRITGSIAGNTIYF.

J is TRBJ2-5 and V is TRBV28; 7 bases are a match to TRBD1. The ends lost 7 bases at V and 2 bases at J; junction bases unmatched: 4. The CDR3 sequence is 13 residues long. Germline loops: CDR1 MDHEN, CDR2 SYDVKM. The chain's CDR3 is CASIMTGQETQYF. CDR3 DNA sequence: TGTGCCAGCATCATGACAGGGCAAGAGACCCAGTACTTC.

The rearrangement links TRBV11-2 to TRBJ2-1; 9 bases match TRBD1. Germline-derived CDR1 and CDR2 are SGHAT and FQNNGV. The V segment lost 4 bases and the J segment 7 bases; nucleotides outside the gene matches: 5. The CDR3 has 14 amino acids. The CDR3 region has the DNA TGTGCCAGCAGCTCCCACAGGGGGCGGAATGAGCAGTTCTTC. This codes for CASSSHRGRNEQFF.

V usage is TRBV20-1 and J usage is TRBJ2-1; D gene uncertain. The germline V and J ends were trimmed by 5 bases and 3 bases, with 5 bases remaining between them. Germline CDR1 is DFQATT and CDR2 is SNEGSKA (reference sequence). This CDR3 has 11 residues. The CDR3 DNA is TGCAGTGCTTCAGTCTACAATGAGCAGTTCTTC. Its protein is CSASVYNEQFF.

The V call is TRBV4-1, the J call TRBJ2-5, with a tentative D call TRBD2 (5 bases). The V gene's germline CDR1 is MGHRA and CDR2 YSYEKL. V was clipped by 4 bases and J by 3 bases, with 12 bases between them. The length of the CDR3 is 14 residues. The chain's CDR3 is CASSPLGGEETQYF. DNA of the CDR3: TGCGCCAGCAGCCCCTTAGGAGGAGAAGAGACCCAGTACTTC.